The table lists the clone carrying this TCR beta chain with many counts. This entry comes from a study of neurological immune-mediated disorders. The CDR3 consists of 13 residues. Germline loops: CDR1 MGHRA, CDR2 YSYEKL. J gave up 1 base and V 5 bases, and 2 bases lay outside the gene matches. TCRdb redid the calling of the 5' RACE reads with MiXCR, one entry per CDR3 protein. The sample lists roughly 52,000 distinct CDR3 sequences, more than 3% occurring once. The chain links TRBV4-1 to TRBJ2-7; 7 bases are a match to TRBD1. The sequence was collected from a woman between 35 and 50 years old with multiple sclerosis. Input material: CD4+ T cells from blood. The CDR3 region is CASSRGPSYEQYF. The CDR3 bases are TGCGCCAGCAGCAGGGGGCCTTCCTACGAGCAGTACTTC.